A selection of T cell receptor beta chains follows, all from one sample in a study of PD-L1 blockade in urothelial cancer. This table comes from immunoSEQ multiplex PCR, and its TCRdb copy is limited to in-frame clones, with some not included. The sample includes tens of thousands of clones, more than 75% of them seen just once. This sample comprised PBMCs, obtained around atezolizumab (anti-PD-L1) treatment. The receptors originated from a man aged 55 to 69 with urothelial cancer. Both conserved end residues are part of each CDR3. The D gene is left open where the match is weak. Size is stated for part of the rows, as once, few or many counts, or as a class when the clone is expanded.

few	TRBV7-9	TRBD1	TRBJ1-5	CASSFGTGGNQPQHF	TGTGCCAGCAGCTTCGGGACAGGGGGCAATCAGCCCCAGCATTTT
-	TRBV28	-	TRBJ1-2	CASSNPPQAGYGYTF	TGTGCCAGCAGTAACCCCCCACAGGCTGGCTATGGCTACACCTTC
-	TRBV6-5	TRBD2	TRBJ2-7	CASSYSASGAYEQYF	TGTGCCAGCAGTTACTCGGCTAGCGGGGCCTACGAGCAGTACTTC
once	TRBV6-1	-	TRBJ2-7	CASSQTPSYEQYF	TGTGCCAGCAGCCAAACACCTTCCTACGAGCAGTACTTC
-	TRBV28	TRBD1	TRBJ1-5	CATNTGGSNQPQHF	TGTGCCACAAACACAGGGGGAAGCAATCAGCCCCAGCATTTT
once	TRBV5-5	-	TRBJ1-5	CASSRAGDQPQHF	TGTGCCAGCAGCCGTGCAGGGGATCAGCCCCAGCATTTT
once	TRBV9	TRBD1	TRBJ2-7	CASSVAGTGFGEQYF	TGTGCCAGCAGCGTAGCAGGGACAGGGTTTGGCGAGCAGTACTTC
-	TRBV11-2	TRBD1	TRBJ2-1	CASSFNRGLYNEQFF	TGTGCCAGCAGCTTCAACAGGGGGCTCTACAATGAGCAGTTCTTC
few	TRBV28	-	TRBJ1-6	CASRLTGMNSPLHF	TGTGCCAGCAGGTTAACAGGGATGAATTCACCCCTCCACTTT
-	TRBV30	TRBD1	TRBJ2-1	CAWSRDRLSNEQFF	TGTGCCTGGAGCCGGGACAGGTTATCCAATGAGCAGTTCTTC
-	TRBV29-1	-	TRBJ1-1	CSVSEMDGNEAFF	TGCAGCGTTTCAGAGATGGACGGGAATGAAGCTTTCTTT
-	TRBV6-6	TRBD2	TRBJ2-1	CASSSPFAGVSNEQFF	TGTGCCAGCAGTTCCCCCTTTGCGGGAGTATCAAATGAGCAGTTCTTC
-	TRBV29-1	TRBD1	TRBJ2-3	CSVDGQGTDTQYF	TGCAGCGTTGATGGACAGGGTACAGATACGCAGTATTTT
once	TRBV7-3	-	TRBJ2-6	CASSLRGGLRLTGANVLTF	TGTGCCAGCAGCTTAAGGGGGGGGCTCCGACTTACTGGGGCCAACGTCCTGACTTTC
-	TRBV2	TRBD1	TRBJ1-3	CASSADRVISGNTIYF	TGTGCCAGCAGTGCGGACAGGGTGATTTCTGGAAACACCATATATTTT
-	TRBV5-1	TRBD1	TRBJ1-1	CASSLGGGKYSTEAFF	TGCGCCAGCAGCTTGGGAGGGGGCAAGTATAGCACTGAAGCTTTCTTT
-	TRBV15	TRBD1	TRBJ2-2	CATSVGTVSGELFF	TGTGCCACCAGCGTTGGGACAGTATCCGGGGAGCTGTTTTTT
once	TRBV11-3	-	TRBJ1-3	CASSLDRAGAKNTIYF	TGTGCCAGCAGCTTAGATCGAGCGGGGGCGAAAAACACCATATATTTT
-	TRBV28	TRBD1	TRBJ1-1	CASSLWRQGDTEAFF	TGTGCCAGCAGTTTATGGAGGCAGGGGGACACTGAAGCTTTCTTT
-	TRBV21-1	-	TRBJ2-4	CASSAKNIQYF	TGTGCCAGCAGCGCGAAAAACATTCAGTACTTC
-	TRBV7-2	TRBD1	TRBJ2-7	CASSTHRQGASYEQYF	TGTGCCAGCAGCACACACAGACAGGGCGCCTCCTACGAGCAGTACTTC
-	TRBV27	-	TRBJ1-4	CASSLRVWEKLFF	TGTGCCAGCAGTTTACGGGTTTGGGAAAAACTGTTTTTT
-	TRBV19	-	TRBJ1-1	CASSPGGLAEAFF	TGTGCCAGTAGCCCCGGGGGTTTGGCCGAAGCTTTCTTT
-	TRBV29-1	TRBD1	TRBJ1-2	CSVESAGGAHYGYTF	TGCAGCGTTGAATCGGCAGGGGGCGCTCACTATGGCTACACCTTC
-	TRBV28	-	TRBJ2-3	CASSLRTATDTQYF	TGTGCCAGCAGTTTAAGGACAGCCACAGATACGCAGTATTTT
-	TRBV27	-	TRBJ1-5	CASSFVGDQPQHF	TGTGCCAGCAGTTTCGTAGGGGATCAGCCCCAGCATTTT
once	TRBV15	-	TRBJ2-3	CATSRTRNTDTQYF	TGTGCCACCAGCAGGACTAGGAACACAGATACGCAGTATTTT
few	TRBV5-1	-	TRBJ1-3	CASTLAPGSGNTIYF	TGCGCCAGCACCCTCGCCCCGGGCTCTGGAAACACCATATATTTT